Presented here are 19 T cell receptor beta chains from one specimen sequenced in a study of blood T cells in healthy people across ages. Sample-barcoded 5' priming and a J-beta primer mix drove a second PCR of about 6 to 11 cycles. TCRdb passed the 5' RACE reads through MiXCR, listing each CDR3 protein once. The data hold roughly 1.5 million distinct CDR3 sequences, with about 42% observed a single time. Sample: blood. The receptors stem from a woman aged 18 to 35 in good health.

This clonotype has a handful of counts. The V and J genes are TRBV20-1 and TRBJ2-1; 9 bases match TRBD2. The CDR3 is 14 residues long. From germline, CDR1 is DFQATT and CDR2 SNEGSKA (reference sequence). The V segment lost 7 bases and the J segment 7 bases; nucleotides outside the gene matches: 11. CDR3 nucleotides: TGCAGTGGAGCACGTAGCGGGAGAAGGAATGAGCAGTTCTTC. Encoded protein: CSGARSGRRNEQFF.

This clonotype turned up a few times. This sequence joins TRBV25-1 and TRBJ2-5; 7 bases line up with TRBD2. Germline V CDR1 and CDR2: MGHDK, SYGVNS. V shed 6 bases and J 11 bases; nucleotides not matched to a gene: 18. The CDR3 sequence is 15 residues long. The CDR3 loop is CASSPLPGGKNEQYF. CDR3 in DNA: TGTGCCAGCAGCCCTCTCCCGGGAGGAAAAAATGAGCAGTACTTC.

J is TRBJ1-2 and V is TRBV4-1; TRBD1 matches at 9 bases. The V gene's germline CDR1 is MGHRA and CDR2 YSYEKL. The V gene end was trimmed by 3 bases and the J gene end by 8 bases; junction bases not matched to a gene: 10. The CDR3 runs 15 residues. CDR3 DNA sequence: TGCGCCAGCAGCCAGTCCTCGGCACAGGGGGCGGGCTACACCTTC. This sequence encodes CASSQSSAQGAGYTF.

Turning to this clonotype: Germline is not matched at one junction end, which may reflect a read error. This chain connects TRBV4-3 to TRBJ1-6; tentatively, D is TRBD1 (5 bases). Germline V gene data show CDR1 as LGHNA and CDR2 as YSLEER. CDR3 length: 16 residues. CDR3 loop: CASSQERGIYNSPLHF. Written as DNA, the CDR3 is TGCGCCAGCAGTCAAGAACGGGGGATCTATAATTCACCCCTCCACTTT.

The chain joins TRBV4-1 to TRBJ2-3, with 10 positions matching TRBD1. The V segment lost 3 bases and the J segment 3 bases; nucleotides outside the gene matches: 6. The CDR3 has 16 residues. CDR1 and CDR2 from the germline V gene are MGHRA and YSYEKL. Here the CDR3 reads CASSQGSGQGTDTQYF. The CDR3 DNA follows: TGCGCCAGCAGCCAGGGCTCGGGACAGGGGACAGATACGCAGTATTTT.

J is TRBJ2-3 and V is TRBV6-5; possibly TRBD1 for D (5 bases). V lost 7 bases and J 1 base, leaving 15 bases between the germline ends. The CDR3 covers 15 residues. Looked up from germline, CDR1 is MNHEY and CDR2 is SVGAGI. CDR3 loop: CASTPKGIGTDTQYF. CDR3 DNA sequence: TGTGCCAGCACCCCTAAGGGGATTGGCACAGATACGCAGTATTTT.

V and J are TRBV9 and TRBJ2-1, with 7 positions matching TRBD2. The germline gives CDR1 SGDLS, CDR2 YYNGEE. V was clipped by 3 bases and J by 5 bases; unmatched bases: 2. The CDR3 has 13 residues. CDR3 amino acids: CASSGRGDNEQFF. As DNA, the CDR3 is TGTGCCAGCAGCGGACGGGGGGACAATGAGCAGTTCTTC.

On this clonotype: At one boundary the junction diverges from the germline segment, which might be a read error. The genes are TRBV29-1 and TRBJ2-7; D may be TRBD2 (6 bases). Germline V gene sequence: CDR1 SQVTM, CDR2 ANQGSEA. The CDR3 sequence is 12 residues long. The CDR3 reads CSVEGREAEQYF. The CDR3 coding sequence is TGCAGCGTCGAAGGTAGGGAGGCCGAGCAGTACTTC.

This clonotype appeared a few times. CDR3 in DNA: TGCAGCGTGGGGGCCCGGCGGGTAGCGGGGGCACCTAGCACAGATACGCAGTATTTT. It encodes CSVGARRVAGAPSTDTQYF. The chain has TRBV29-1 and TRBJ2-3; TRBD2 matches 9 bases. The germline V gene encodes CDR1 SQVTM and CDR2 ANQGSEA. The trim removed 6 bases at V and 0 bases at J, leaving 19 bases unmatched. The CDR3 spans 19 residues.

This clonotype was seen once. The DNA of the CDR3 is TGCAGCGTTGATGGGACTAGCGGGGGCGAGCAGTTCTTC. Translated, it gives CSVDGTSGGEQFF. The rearrangement joins TRBV29-1 to TRBJ2-1, with TRBD2 matching over 14 bases. CDR3 length: 13 residues. J lost 10 bases, V lost 3 bases, and 2 bases had no gene match. The germline V gene encodes CDR1 SQVTM and CDR2 ANQGSEA.

DNA of the CDR3: TGCGCCAGCAGCCCTGGCAGGGGGACAGAGTACAATGAGCAGTTCTTC. The encoded protein is CASSPGRGTEYNEQFF. This chain uses TRBV5-1 with TRBJ2-1; 7 positions agree with TRBD1. Germline V gives CDR1 SGHRS, CDR2 YFSETQ. This CDR3 is built from 16 residues. V dropped 4 bases and J dropped 4; count of bases not matched to a gene: 11.

The gene calls are TRBV18 and TRBJ2-7; D uncertain. Germline CDR1 is KGHSH and CDR2 is LQKENI. This CDR3 spans 14 amino acids. Trimming took off 3 bases at V and 1 base at J, with 10 bases between the two ends. The DNA of the CDR3 is TGTGCCAGCTCACCTAACTACGGATCCTACGAGCAGTACTTC. It specifies CASSPNYGSYEQYF.

The chain couples TRBV5-6 to TRBJ1-2, with TRBD1 matching over 8 bases. J lost 5 bases, V lost 4 bases, and 7 bases had no gene match. This CDR3 has 14 residues. CDR1 SGHDT and CDR2 YYEEEE come from the germline V gene. This CDR3 reads CASSGWTGSYGYTF. CDR3 nucleotide sequence: TGTGCCAGCAGCGGGTGGACAGGGTCTTATGGCTACACCTTC.

The rearrangement links TRBV12-3 or TRBV12-4 to TRBJ2-3, with D unresolved. V was shortened by 3 bases and J by 4 bases, with 8 bases between the two germline ends. CDR3 length: 13 residues. CDR3 sequence (DNA): TGTGCCAGCAGTTTTCCCCCGTCAGATACGCAGTATTTT. As protein: CASSFPPSDTQYF.

The rearrangement joins TRBV10-3 to TRBJ2-7; a possible D gene is TRBD1 (5 bases). The CDR3 length is 13 residues. In germline, CDR1 is ENHRY, CDR2 SYGVKD. The ends were cut back, 6 bases at V and 2 bases at J, with 11 bases in the middle. In nucleotides, the CDR3 is TGTGCCATCAGGGGCCCGACAGCCTACGAGCAGTACTTC. Amino acid sequence: CAIRGPTAYEQYF.

The chain links TRBV18 to TRBJ2-1; D is perhaps TRBD1 (6 bases). CDR3 length: 12 residues. CDR1 KGHSH and CDR2 LQKENI come from the germline V gene. V was shortened by 6 bases and J by 9 bases, with 12 bases between the two germline ends. In DNA form, the CDR3 reads TGTGCCAGCTCCCCAAGGGGGATTGAGCAGTTCTTC. Translating it yields CASSPRGIEQFF.

This clonotype was seen only once. CDR3 region: CSARQGAVETQYF. CDR3 coding DNA: TGCAGCGCCAGACAGGGGGCGGTGGAGACCCAGTACTTC. The chain combines TRBV29-1 with TRBJ2-5; 10 nucleotides agree with TRBD1. Germline trimming cut 7 bases from V and 5 bases from J; bases unmatched to any gene: 7. The CDR3 runs 13 residues. Germline lookup yields CDR1 SQVTM and CDR2 ANQGSEA.

Only a few counts were recorded for this clonotype. This chain uses TRBV3-1 with TRBJ1-4; D call uncertain. This CDR3 contains 12 residues. Germline-derived CDR1 and CDR2 are LGHDT and YNNKEL (reference sequence). V shed 1 base and J shed 11 bases, with 8 bases lying between them. Here the CDR3 reads CASSQVLGKLFF. The CDR3 nucleotides read TGTGCCAGCAGCCAAGTTCTCGGGAAACTGTTTTTT.

The CDR3 coding sequence is TGCGCCAGCAGCATATTAGCGGAGGGGTTGTACCTCGCATACAATGAGCAGTTCTTC. Protein product: CASSILAEGLYLAYNEQFF. This chain links TRBV5-1 with TRBJ2-1; tentative D call: TRBD2 (6 bases). The V gene's germline CDR1 is SGHRS and CDR2 YFSETQ. This CDR3 comprises 19 residues. Trimming left V 4 bases short and J 4 bases short, with 27 bases between.